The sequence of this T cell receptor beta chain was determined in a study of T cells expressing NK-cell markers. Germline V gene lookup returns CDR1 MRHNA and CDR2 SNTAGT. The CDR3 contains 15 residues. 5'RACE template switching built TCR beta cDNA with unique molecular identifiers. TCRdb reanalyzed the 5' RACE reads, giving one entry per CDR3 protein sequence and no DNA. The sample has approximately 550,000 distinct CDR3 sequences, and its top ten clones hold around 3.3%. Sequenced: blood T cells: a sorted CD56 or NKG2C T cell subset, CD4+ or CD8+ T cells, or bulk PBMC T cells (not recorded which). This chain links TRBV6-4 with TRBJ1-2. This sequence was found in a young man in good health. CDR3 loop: CANPLGATRQDGYTF.